This T cell receptor (beta chain) stems from a study of blood T cell repertoires in COVID-19 (dated by TCRdb to the early 2020s). The study in broad terms: Collaborator samples came from the United States, Italy and Spain and covered acute and convalescent phases of COVID-19. The prospective study material was composed of cDNA or gDNA derived from T cells, B-cell-depleted T cells, or PBMCs. Deeply sampled blood TCRbeta repertoires from subjects exposed to, actively infected with, or recovered from COVID-19 were included in the dataset. The repertoires were released in a freely available public database intended as a resource for research on the immune response to SARS-CoV-2. Samples came from the ongoing ImmuneRACE study (first 160 participants) plus 1,254 subjects from 6 global collaborators. The sample metadata nearly always contained a de-identified subject ID, COVID-19 status, age in years and sex. HLA class I and class II types, where available, came from metadata supplied by the sample provider rather than from assay-based typing. Summary of the overall study and its limitations: Clinical and demographic metadata were provided uncurated, with the amount varying by source and participant.

This clone has a handful of counts. Its antigen remains unidentified. No much larger clonotype is one base removed from it; base qualities were not supplied. The collaborating institutions used their own protocols to collect whole blood in K2EDTA tubes. For TCRbeta analysis, collaborators shipped samples as frozen whole blood, isolated PBMCs, or DNA extracted from either of those sample types. TCRbeta CDR3 regions were amplified from genomic DNA using the immunoSEQ Assay, a bias-controlled multiplex PCR. Processing in the source paper ran as follows. Nucleated cell counts per sample were estimated from amplification of reference gene primers within the assay. To quantify the absolute abundance of each unique TCRbeta CDR3 rearrangement, sequence reads were collapsed and filtered. For each sample, productive Simpson clonality was calculated by taking the square root of Simpson's diversity index across productive rearrangements. Not all clones reach the TCRdb copy of this immuneACCESS table, which keeps in-frame sequences only. Checked studies attribute under half of the gap to unresolved V genes and leave the rest unexplained. That table gives V, J and clone size, and the DNA gave D and trimming. The sample records roughly 67,000 clones, approximately 88% of which are singletons. The ten biggest clones cover 7.5% to 9% of the sample.

The germline V gene sets CDR1 to MNHEY and CDR2 to SVGAGI. CDR3 length: 14 amino acids, cysteine to phenylalanine. Only the CDR3 DNA stays, 42 bases, in frame from base 1. V sheds 4 bases and J sheds 0 bases, leaving 9 bases between their ends. The TCR originated in a man aged 45 to 65 with active COVID-19. Sequenced sample: peripheral blood. The rearrangement joined TRBV6-5 to TRBJ1-1; no D gene can be assigned with confidence. The DNA sequence reads TGTGCCAGCAGTTCAGGCCAGATGAACACTGAAGCTTTCTTT. It is translated as CASSSGQMNTEAFF.